Ten or more counts support the clone carrying this T cell receptor beta chain. This record belongs to a study of molecular identifiers for immune sequencing clone quantification. CDR3 size: 13 residues. The V end was cut by 7 bases, the J end by 4 bases, with 12 bases between. Germline loops: CDR1 SNHLY, CDR2 FYNNEI. TCRdb reprocessed the PCR reads via MiXCR and lists one record per CDR3 protein. The table records 460,000 or so distinct CDR3 sequences, 25% of them present only once. Material: naive CD8+ T cells from blood, with Jurkat cell RNA spiked in. The subset was: FACS-sorted CD8+CD4-CCR7+CD45RA+ naive T cells. V usage is TRBV2 and J usage is TRBJ2-3; D call uncertain. This sequence originates from a human donor in good health. Some libraries in this study had Jurkat cell RNA spiked in. CDR3 nucleotide sequence: TGTGCCAGCATCCAAGGTCCCCCAGATACGCAGTATTTT. Amino acid sequence: CASIQGPPDTQYF.